Sequencing of this T cell receptor beta chain was carried out in a study of CD8 T cells in ankylosing spondylitis. Study-level results: As for the disease-linked clones, they showed a CD8+ phenotype and occurred at relatively low frequencies in peripheral blood. Reportedly, significant enrichment of disease-linked clones occurred in matched ankylosing spondylitis synovial fluid. In reactive arthritis synovial fluid and blood, some motif variants had been reported before. Blood of patients with ankylosing spondylitis appeared to be characterized by a TCR beta motif of several highly homologous variants.

Making use of molecular barcodes, quantitative 5'-RACE generated TCR beta libraries. TCRdb fed the 5' RACE reads into MiXCR, producing one record per CDR3 protein. This repertoire shows approximately 540,000 distinct CDR3 sequences, about 13% found once; its top ten account for about 6.5%. CDR3 length: 17 amino acids. Germline CDR1 reads DFQATT; CDR2 reads SNEGSKA (reference sequence). The trim removed 3 bases at V and 9 bases at J, leaving 12 bases unmatched. This clonotype was seen more than once but under ten times. No antigen is known for it. Sequenced input: blood, either unsorted or a sorted T cell fraction (not recorded which). The sequence was obtained from a male donor with ankylosing spondylitis. The chain recombines TRBV20-1 with TRBJ2-1, with TRBD2 matching 15 bases. CDR3 sequence (DNA): TGCAGTGCTAGCGAACCCGGGACTAGCGGGAGGATGGGTGAGCAGTTCTTC. This sequence encodes CSASEPGTSGRMGEQFF.